The entry below describes one T cell receptor beta chain. The table came from immunoSEQ multiplex PCR; TCRdb's copy has only in-frame clones and leaves some out. There are under 60,000 clones in the sample; 87% occur only once, and around a tenth lies in the top ten. This sample is drawn from a study of blood T cell repertoires in COVID-19. Study-wide background: PBMCs, B-cell-depleted T cells, or T cells were the source of the cDNA or gDNA that made up the material.

The CDR3 contains 13 residues. CDR1 and CDR2 (germline): SGHTA, FQGNSA. Trimming removed 4 bases from V and 6 bases from J, with 10 bases in between. V usage is TRBV7-2 and J usage is TRBJ1-5, with no clear D. This clonotype originated in a human donor with acute or convalescent COVID-19. The donor label of this sample is uncertain. The specimen sequenced was peripheral blood. Written as DNA, the CDR3 is TGTGCCAGCAGCTCCGGGAGGGTTCAGCCCCAGCATTTT. This codes for CASSSGRVQPQHF. The whole variable domain, filled in from reference TRBV7-2 and TRBJ1-5, reads GAGVSQSPSNKVTEKGKDVELRCDPISGHTALYWYRQSLGQGLEFLIYFQGNSAPDKSGLPSDRFSAERTGGSVSTLTIQRTQQEDSAVYLCASSSGRVQPQHFGDGTRLSIL.